Listed below are T cell receptor beta chains from one sample, sequenced in a study of molecular identifiers for immune sequencing clone quantification. TCRdb used MiXCR to reprocess the PCR reads, holding one entry per CDR3 protein. The repertoire includes nearly 650,000 distinct CDR3 sequences, 25% of them detected once, and 0.78% sits in the top ten. Sequencing was carried out using naive CD8+ T cells from blood, with Jurkat cell RNA spiked in. The receptors come from a human donor in good health. Some libraries in this study had Jurkat cell RNA spiked in. CDR3s include the opening cysteine and the closing phenylalanine or tryptophan. D genes are given only for firm matches. Expanded clones are given a class, and other clones once, few, many or no size at all.

TRBJ2-3 TRBV12-3/TRBV12-4 TRBD2 many TGTGCCAGCAGTTTGAGGGGAGGGCCCACAGATACGCAGTATTTT CASSLRGGPTDTQYF
TRBJ2-2 TRBV6-2/TRBV6-3 . . TGTGCCAGCACCCCACACGCAGGGGCCGGGGAGCTGTTTTTT CASTPHAGAGELFF
TRBJ2-1 TRBV7-9 . few TGTGCCAGCAGCTCCCCAGCGGACAATGAGCAGTTCTTC CASSSPADNEQFF
TRBJ2-7 TRBV13 TRBD2 few TGTGCCAGCAGCTCCACCGGACTAGCGGGGGGGCCCAAGCAGTACTTC CASSSTGLAGGPKQYF
TRBJ2-3 TRBV6-2/TRBV6-3 TRBD2 many TGTGCCAGCCGCGGACCTAGCGGGGTTACAGATACGCAGTATTTT CASRGPSGVTDTQYF
TRBJ2-7 TRBV12-3/TRBV12-4 TRBD2 many TGTGCCAGCAGTGGGAGCGGGAGGGCCTACGAGCAGTACTTC CASSGSGRAYEQYF
TRBJ2-6 TRBV12-3/TRBV12-4 . many TGTGCCAGCAGTTCCACGGAGGTGGCGGGAGGGGCCAACGTCCTGACTTTC CASSSTEVAGGANVLTF
TRBJ2-7 TRBV19 . few TGTGCCAGTAGTATCGACGGAGGGGGTTATGGAAGCTCCTACGAGCAGCACTTC CASSIDGGGYGSSYEQHF
TRBJ2-1 TRBV7-2 . . TGTGCCAGCACCCTAGGTACGGGAATTTACAATGAGCAGTTCTTC CASTLGTGIYNEQFF
TRBJ2-5 TRBV7-2 . many TGTGCCAGCAGCTTACGAGGCGGGGAACTTCAAGAGACCCAGTACTTC CASSLRGGELQETQYF
TRBJ2-3 TRBV7-8 . . TGTGCCAGCAGCTTAGCCTCGCGCACCCCAGATACGCAGGATTTT CASSLASRTPDTQDF
TRBJ2-1 TRBV9 . few TGTGCCAGCAGCGTAGGATGGAGGGGCGAGGATGAGCAGTTCTTC CASSVGWRGEDEQFF
TRBJ2-7 TRBV5-1 . many TGCGCCAGCAGCTCCGGGACCCTCTACGAGCAGTACTTC CASSSGTLYEQYF
TRBJ1-2 TRBV9 . . TGTGCCAGCAGCGGGAATAAATATGGCTACACCTTC CASSGNKYGYTF
TRBJ1-1 TRBV5-3 . . TGTGTCAGCAGTTGGGCCGAGGAGAACACTGAAGCTTTCTTT CVSSWAEENTEAFF
TRBJ2-7 TRBV27 . many TGTGCCAGCAGGGGTACGGGACCTATATACGAGCAGTACTTC CASRGTGPIYEQYF
TRBJ2-7 TRBV6-6 . . TGTGCCAGCAGTTACTTTACCGCCGATTACGAGCAGTACTTC CASSYFTADYEQYF
TRBJ2-5 TRBV13 TRBD2 . TGTGCCAGCAGCAATAGCGGGGGGGCCACAGAGACCCAGTACTTC CASSNSGGATETQYF
TRBJ1-3 TRBV7-9 . many TGTGCCAGCAGCTTAGCCGGGAGGTCTGGAAACACCATATATTTT CASSLAGRSGNTIYF
TRBJ2-6 TRBV9 TRBD1 many TGTGCCAGCAGCGCAAACACCGGGACAGGGGCTCTATCTGGGGCCAACGTCCTGACTTTC CASSANTGTGALSGANVLTF
TRBJ2-7 TRBV20-1 . few TGCAGTGCTAGAGAACGGGGGCGCTACGGGCAGTACTTC CSARERGRYGQYF
TRBJ2-2 TRBV7-9 TRBD2 . TGTGCCAGCAGCAGACCAGCGGGACTCACCGGGGAGCTGTTTTTT CASSRPAGLTGELFF
TRBJ2-3 TRBV4-3 TRBD2 . TGCGCCAGCAGCCAAGATGGCCCAGCGGGGGTCCCAGATACGCAGTATTTT CASSQDGPAGVPDTQYF
TRBJ2-1 TRBV20-1 . . TGCAGTGCTATCCCCTCGCAGAGCTCCTACAATGAGCAGTTCTTC CSAIPSQSSYNEQFF
TRBJ2-7 TRBV5-1 TRBD1 many TGCGCCAGCAGCTTCTGGACAGGGGGCTTTAACGAGCAGTACTTC CASSFWTGGFNEQYF
TRBJ1-2 TRBV29-1 . many TGCAGCGTTGAACCGTCTGGGGGGAGGCGTGGCTACACCTTC CSVEPSGGRRGYTF
TRBJ1-5 TRBV28 . . TGTGCCAGCAGTTTGATTGGGTATTCTAGGATTCAGCCCCAGCATTTT CASSLIGYSRIQPQHF
TRBJ2-1 TRBV6-2/TRBV6-3 TRBD2 many TGTGCCATCGACGTGGGACTAGCGGGAGGGCCGGGGAATGAGCAGTTCTTC CAIDVGLAGGPGNEQFF
TRBJ2-3 TRBV7-8 . few TGTGCCAGCAGCCCGCTTCAGCGGTCTGATACGCAGTATTTT CASSPLQRSDTQYF
TRBJ1-1 TRBV7-6 . many TGTGCCAGCAGCTTAGAACTCTACGACGTAACAGCTTTCTTT CASSLELYDVTAFF
TRBJ2-3 TRBV5-1 TRBD2 many TGCGCCAGCAGCCCTCTAGCGGTTAGCACAGATACGCAGTATTTT CASSPLAVSTDTQYF
TRBJ2-7 TRBV6-6 . many TGTGCCAGCAGCCACGGTGGGCAGTACTTC CASSHGGQYF
TRBJ1-1 TRBV4-1 . few TGCGCCAGCAGCGCAATAGGCAGGAACACTGAAGCTTTCTTT CASSAIGRNTEAFF
TRBJ2-3 TRBV20-1 . . TGCAGTGCTAGAGATCGGGTTAGCACAGATACGCAGTATTTT CSARDRVSTDTQYF
TRBJ1-6 TRBV27 TRBD1 many TGTGCCAGCAGATTACAGGGGTTCAATTCACCCCTCCACTTT CASRLQGFNSPLHF
TRBJ2-5 TRBV3-1 . . TGTGCCAGCAGCCCGCGGGTCTTAGTCGTAGAGACCCAGTACTTC CASSPRVLVVETQYF
TRBJ1-1 TRBV4-3 . few TGCGCCAGCAGCCAAGACCGGCAGGCCAACACTGAAGCTTTCTTT CASSQDRQANTEAFF
TRBJ2-1 TRBV7-8 . . TGTGCCAGCAGCTTAAGGGGGGGGGACTGGAGCTCCTACAATGAGCAGTTCTTC CASSLRGGDWSSYNEQFF
TRBJ2-3 TRBV12-5 . . TGTGCTAGTGGCACCTACCCCAAGGAAAGCACAGATACGCAGTATTTT CASGTYPKESTDTQYF
TRBJ2-3 TRBV7-6 . many TGTGCCAGCAGCTTAGAGTCTCGGTTCTACACAGATACGCAGTATTTT CASSLESRFYTDTQYF